The TCR beta chain under discussion was sequenced for a study of blood T cells in healthy people across ages. The authors ran a second PCR of 7 to 11 cycles using a sample-barcoded 5' primer and a J-beta primer mix. TCRdb ran MiXCR on the 5' RACE reads and lists one entry per CDR3 protein. Among about 1.1 million distinct CDR3 sequences listed, more than 30% were seen once. Sequences were obtained from blood. The source of this sequence is a young man in good health.

DNA for the CDR3: TGTGCCAGCAGCCCCCGAAATTTCGCTGAAGCTTTCTTT. As protein: CASSPRNFAEAFF. The V call is TRBV7-2, the J call TRBJ1-1, with D unresolved. This CDR3 contains 13 residues. CDR1 and CDR2 (germline): SGHTA, FQGNSA. V lost 5 bases and J 6 bases, leaving 13 bases between the germline ends.